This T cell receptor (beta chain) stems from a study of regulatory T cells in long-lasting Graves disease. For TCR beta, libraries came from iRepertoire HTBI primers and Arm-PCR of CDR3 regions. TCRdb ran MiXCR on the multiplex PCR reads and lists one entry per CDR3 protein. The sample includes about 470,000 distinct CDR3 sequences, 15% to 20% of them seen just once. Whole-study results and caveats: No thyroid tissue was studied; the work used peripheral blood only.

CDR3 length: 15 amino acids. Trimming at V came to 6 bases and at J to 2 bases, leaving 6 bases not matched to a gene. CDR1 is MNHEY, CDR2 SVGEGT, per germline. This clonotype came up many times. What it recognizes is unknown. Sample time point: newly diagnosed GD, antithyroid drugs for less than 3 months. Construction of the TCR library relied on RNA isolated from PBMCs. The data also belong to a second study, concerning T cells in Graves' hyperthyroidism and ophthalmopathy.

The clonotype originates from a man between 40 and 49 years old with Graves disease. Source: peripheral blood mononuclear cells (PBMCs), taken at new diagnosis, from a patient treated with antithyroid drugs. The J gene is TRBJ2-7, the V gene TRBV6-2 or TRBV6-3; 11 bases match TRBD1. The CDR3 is CASSDPGQGAYEQYF. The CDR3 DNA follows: TGTGCCAGCAGCGATCCGGGACAGGGGGCCTACGAGCAGTACTTC.